The 4 T cell receptor beta chains given below trace back to one sample, sequenced in a study of CD8 T cells in ankylosing spondylitis. Study conclusions and caveats: What seemed typical of ankylosing spondylitis blood was a TCR beta motif built from fewer than ten highly homologous variants.

TCRdb re-called the 5' RACE reads through MiXCR, storing one row per CDR3 protein. The sample has tens of thousands of distinct CDR3 sequences; 9% are singletons. These receptors' antigens are unknown. The sequenced material came from blood, either unsorted or a sorted T cell fraction (not recorded which). All receptors derive from a male donor with ankylosing spondylitis.

The chain has TRBV12-3 or TRBV12-4 and TRBJ1-5; D remains unclear. CDR3 length: 14 amino acids. Trimming stripped 1 base from V and 0 bases from J, with 4 bases between. CDR3 nucleotides: TGTGCCAGCAGTTTAGACGATAGCAATCAGCCCCAGCATTTT. Its translation is CASSLDDSNQPQHF.

This clonotype was counted only a few times. CDR3 region: CASSQVFWDGYTF. The CDR3 DNA sequence: TGTGCCAGCAGCCAAGTCTTTTGGGATGGCTACACCTTC. This sequence joins TRBV3-1 and TRBJ1-2; D remains unclear. The CDR3 is made up of 13 amino acids. V gave up 1 base and J gave up 6 bases, with 9 bases separating them. The germline V gene has CDR1 LGHDT and CDR2 YNNKEL (reference sequence).

This clonotype showed up many times. The V and J genes are TRBV12-3 or TRBV12-4 and TRBJ1-2; D gene unclear. CDR3 length equals 14 residues. Trimming pared 2 bases from V and 2 bases from J, leaving 9 bases between. CDR3 sequence: CASSLSALNYGYTF. CDR3 DNA: TGTGCCAGCAGTTTATCGGCCCTAAACTATGGCTACACCTTC.

The table lists this clonotype with many counts. The chain joins TRBV9 to TRBJ1-1, with 7 bases that match TRBD1. Losses at the gene ends were 3 bases for V and 3 bases for J; bases not matched to a gene: 5. CDR3 length equals 14 residues. Germline CDR1 is SGDLS and CDR2 is YYNGEE. Here the CDR3 reads CASSAQGRDTEAFF. The CDR3 nucleotides are TGTGCCAGCAGCGCACAGGGGCGGGACACTGAAGCTTTCTTT.